Each of the 18 T cell receptor beta chains below was sequenced from the same sample in a study of vaccination effects on CD4 cells after COVID-19. Their specific antigens are unknown. Within the ViraFEST assay, antigen-specific CD4+ T cells underwent expansion with viral peptide pools prior to sequencing. The culture ran for approximately 10 days, and then CD4+ T cells were isolated. PCR showed that the person got SARS-CoV-2 infection at some point between March and December 2020. Two-dose BNT162b2 or mRNA-1273 vaccination was given to participants. Sequencing used immunoSEQ multiplex PCR; TCRdb keeps in-frame clones, though not all of them. The sample has 12,000 to 15,000 clones; around 81% are singletons. The source was CD4+ T cells from PBMCs cultured with SARS-CoV-2 spike peptides, collected after COVID-19 vaccination. The source is a human donor who had a prior SARS-CoV-2 infection.

The chain links TRBV27 to TRBJ1-1; tentative D call: TRBD1 (6 bases). Per the germline V gene, CDR1 is MNHEY and CDR2 is SMNVEV (reference sequence). V was shortened by 7 bases and J by 3 bases, with 24 bases between the two germline ends. The CDR3 is made up of 17 amino acids. CDR3 protein: CASTLRGARRGDTEAFF. CDR3 sequence (DNA): TGTGCCAGCACCCTCCGGGGAGCGAGGAGGGGGGACACTGAAGCTTTCTTT.

The genes are TRBV7-9 and TRBJ2-1, with D perhaps matching TRBD1 (5 bases). This CDR3 has 15 amino acids. CDR1 SEHNR and CDR2 FQNEAQ come from the germline V gene (reference sequence). V gave up 4 bases and J gave up 4 bases, with 14 bases separating them. The chain's CDR3 is CASSSRQGVYNEQFF. CDR3 coding DNA: TGTGCCAGCAGCTCCCGGCAGGGTGTTTACAATGAGCAGTTCTTC.

The chain uses TRBV5-1 and TRBJ2-5, with D maybe TRBD2 (5 bases). This CDR3 comprises 14 residues. Deletions cut 4 bases from V and 4 bases from J, with 14 bases between. Germline V gene lookup returns CDR1 SGHRS and CDR2 YFSETQ. CDR3 protein: CASSTTGSGETQYF. The DNA for the CDR3 is TGCGCCAGCAGCACAACCGGAAGCGGAGAGACCCAGTACTTC.

The V call is TRBV27, the J call TRBJ1-6; D not resolved. V was clipped by 3 bases and J by 9 bases, with 9 bases between them. Germline V gene sequence: CDR1 MNHEY, CDR2 SMNVEV (reference sequence). The CDR3 contains 13 residues. The CDR3: CASSFPGVSPLHF. The CDR3 DNA follows: TGTGCCAGCAGTTTCCCTGGCGTTTCACCCCTCCACTTT.

The gene calls are TRBV5-1 and TRBJ1-3; tentative D call: TRBD1 (5 bases). Germline values: CDR1 SGHRS, CDR2 YFSETQ. The CDR3 is made up of 16 amino acids. V lost 0 bases and J 4 bases, leaving 14 bases between the germline ends. The DNA of the CDR3 is TGCGCCAGCAGCTTGGGGTCACAGGCGCCGGGAAACACCATATATTTT. It codes for CASSLGSQAPGNTIYF.

The chain combines TRBV18 with TRBJ2-7; D may be TRBD2 (5 bases). Trimming removed 3 bases from V and 3 bases from J, with 12 bases in between. This CDR3 has 14 residues. CDR1 KGHSH and CDR2 LQKENI come from the germline V gene. CDR3 nucleotide sequence: TGTGCCAGCTCACCTCAACTAGGGCTCTACGAGCAGTACTTC. This codes for CASSPQLGLYEQYF.

In its sample, this clone was seen once. This chain joins TRBV18 and TRBJ1-3, with TRBD1 matching 7 bases. The CDR3 sequence is 16 residues long. CDR1 is KGHSH, CDR2 LQKENI, per germline. The ends lost 5 bases at V and 2 bases at J; junction bases unmatched: 9. This chain's CDR3 is CASSTNPGGAGNTIYF. In nucleotides, the CDR3 is TGTGCCAGCTCAACTAACCCAGGGGGTGCTGGAAACACCATATATTTT.

The chain has TRBV5-1 and TRBJ2-7; D is perhaps TRBD2 (6 bases). This CDR3 is built from 14 residues. CDR1 is SGHRS, CDR2 YFSETQ, per germline. V shed 4 bases and J shed 6 bases, with 17 bases lying between them. CDR3 in amino acids: CASSPEGLRGEQYF. Here the CDR3 DNA reads TGCGCCAGCAGCCCGGAGGGTCTCCGGGGCGAGCAGTACTTC.

The chain carries TRBV6-5 and TRBJ1-2; 8 positions match TRBD1. With V trimmed by 6 bases and J by 5 bases, 8 bases remained unmatched. The germline gives CDR1 MNHEY, CDR2 SVGAGI. This CDR3 comprises 14 residues. The CDR3 DNA is TGTGCCAGCAGCTTCGACAGGGGAGGATATGGCTACACCTTC. Amino acids: CASSFDRGGYGYTF.

This chain uses TRBV3-1 (or the pseudogene TRBV3-2) with TRBJ1-3; 7 bases are a match to TRBD1. Germline trimming cut 0 bases from V and 4 bases from J; bases unmatched to any gene: 6. Looked up from germline, CDR1 is LGHDT and CDR2 is YNNKEL (reference sequence). The CDR3 is 16 amino acids. The DNA for the CDR3 is TGTGCCAGCAGCCAAGATCTAGCGGACAGGGGAAACACCATATATTTT. This sequence encodes CASSQDLADRGNTIYF.

This clone was seen a single time. The genes are TRBV30 and TRBJ2-1; no clear D. This CDR3 spans 13 amino acids. Trimming took 1 base from V and 4 from J, leaving 8 bases between them. Germline V gene data show CDR1 as GTSNPN and CDR2 as SVGIG (reference sequence). This CDR3 reads CAWSAQTYNEQFF. The CDR3 DNA reads as TGTGCCTGGAGTGCGCAAACGTACAATGAGCAGTTCTTC. The full variable domain, in which reference TRBV30 and TRBJ2-1 provide the parts outside the CDR3, is SQTIHQWPATLVQPVGSPLSLECTVEGTSNPNLYWYRQAAGRGLQLLFYSVGIGQISSEVPQNLSASRPQDRQFILSSKKLLLSDSGFYLCAWSAQTYNEQFFGPGTRLTVL.

The V gene is TRBV16, the J gene TRBJ2-5; 10 bases line up with TRBD2. This CDR3 spans 21 amino acids. Germline loops: CDR1 KGHSY, CDR2 FQNENV. After removal of 4 bases from V and 0 bases from J, the junction contained 20 bases not matched to a gene. DNA of the CDR3: TGTGCCAGCAGCCGAATCTCCTTTGGGACTAGCGTTAGAAAGTACCAAGAGACCCAGTACTTC. This gives the protein CASSRISFGTSVRKYQETQYF.

The chain couples TRBV30 to TRBJ1-1; possibly TRBD1 for D (5 bases). Looked up from germline, CDR1 is GTSNPN and CDR2 is SVGIG (reference sequence). The CDR3 has 15 residues. The V end was cut by 2 bases, the J end by 6 bases, with 19 bases between. Here the CDR3 DNA reads TGTGCCTGGAGTTTCCGGACGCGGGACCTTTCTGAAGCTTTCTTT. Translated: CAWSFRTRDLSEAFF.

The V and J genes are TRBV11-1 and TRBJ2-4; no clear D gene. Germline assignment: CDR1 SGHAT and CDR2 FQDESV (reference sequence). This CDR3 contains 15 residues. V lost 4 bases, J lost 1 base, and 11 bases lay in between. CDR3 sequence reads: CASSSPGSAKNIQYF. CDR3 DNA sequence: TGTGCCAGCAGCTCCCCCGGTTCGGCCAAAAACATTCAGTACTTC. The full variable domain, rest sourced from reference TRBV11-1 and TRBJ2-4, is EAEVAQSPRYKITEKSQAVAFWCDPISGHATLYWYRQILGQGPELLVQFQDESVVDDSQLPKDRFSAERLKGVDSTLKIQPAELGDSAMYLCASSSPGSAKNIQYFGAGTRLSVL.

The chain joins TRBV19 to TRBJ2-7; weak D call: TRBD1 (6 bases). Germline V gene sequence: CDR1 LNHDA, CDR2 SQIVND (reference sequence). The CDR3 sequence is 13 residues long. V was trimmed by 6 bases and J by 3 bases, leaving 12 bases between them. The CDR3 protein is CASSRDTYYEQYF. CDR3 sequence (DNA): TGTGCCAGTAGCCGGGACACCTACTACGAGCAGTACTTC.

The chain has TRBV19 and TRBJ2-6; D possibly uses TRBD1 or TRBD2 (5 bases each). The CDR3 is 19 residues long. Germline V CDR1 and CDR2: LNHDA, SQIVND (reference sequence). Trimming cost V 3 bases and J 0 bases, with 18 bases left between them. CDR3 protein: CASSIAGSIVGSGANVLTF. Here the CDR3 DNA reads TGTGCCAGTAGTATTGCAGGGAGCATAGTAGGCTCTGGGGCCAACGTCCTGACTTTC.

The V call is TRBV9, the J call TRBJ2-5; TRBD2 agrees at 12 bases. The CDR3 loop spans 16 amino acids. Germline CDR1 reads SGDLS; CDR2 reads YYNGEE. V shed 0 bases and J 2 bases; nucleotides not matched to a gene: 2. For the CDR3, the DNA is TGTGCCAGCAGCGTAGGGACTAGCGGGACACAAGAGACCCAGTACTTC. Protein sequence: CASSVGTSGTQETQYF. Based on the CDR3 plus reference TRBV9 and TRBJ2-5, the full variable domain is DSGVTQTPKHLITATGQRVTLRCSPRSGDLSVYWYQQSLDQGLQFLIQYYNGEERAKGNILERFSAQQFPDLHSELNLSSLELGDSALYFCASSVGTSGTQETQYFGPGTRLLVL.

This chain links TRBV2 with TRBJ2-3, with D possibly called TRBD1 or TRBD2 (5 bases each). This CDR3 has 17 residues. The V end lost 1 base, the J end lost 1 base, and 15 bases lay between the germline ends. Germline V gene lookup returns CDR1 SNHLY and CDR2 FYNNEI. CDR3 in DNA: TGTGCCAGCAGTGAAGGGCGCCGGGGCAGGGGCACAGATACGCAGTATTTT. Protein product: CASSEGRRGRGTDTQYF. Full variable domain (remainder filled in from reference TRBV2 and TRBJ2-3): EPEVTQTPSHQVTQMGQEVILRCVPISNHLYFYWYRQILGQKVEFLVSFYNNEISEKSEIFDDQFSVERPDGSNFTLKIRSTKLEDSAMYFCASSEGRRGRGTDTQYFGPGTRLTVL.